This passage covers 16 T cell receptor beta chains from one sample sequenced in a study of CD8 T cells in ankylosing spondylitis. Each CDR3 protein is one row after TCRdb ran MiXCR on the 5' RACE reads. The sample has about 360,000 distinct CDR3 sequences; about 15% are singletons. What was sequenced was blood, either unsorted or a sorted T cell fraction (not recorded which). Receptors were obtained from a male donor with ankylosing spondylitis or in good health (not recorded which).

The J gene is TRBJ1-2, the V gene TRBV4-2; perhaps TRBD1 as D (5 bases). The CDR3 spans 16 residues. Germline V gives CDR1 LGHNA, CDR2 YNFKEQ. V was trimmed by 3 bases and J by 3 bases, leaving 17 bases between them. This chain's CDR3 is CASSQATARADYGYTF. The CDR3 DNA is TGTGCCAGCAGCCAGGCGACAGCCAGGGCGGACTATGGCTACACCTTC.

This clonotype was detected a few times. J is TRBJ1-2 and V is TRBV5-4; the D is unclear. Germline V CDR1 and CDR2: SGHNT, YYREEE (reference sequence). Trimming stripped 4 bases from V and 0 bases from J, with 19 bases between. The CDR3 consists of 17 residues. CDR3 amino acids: CASSPGVPRRANYGYTF. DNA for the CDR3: TGTGCCAGCAGCCCCGGGGTTCCAAGAAGGGCTAACTATGGCTACACCTTC.

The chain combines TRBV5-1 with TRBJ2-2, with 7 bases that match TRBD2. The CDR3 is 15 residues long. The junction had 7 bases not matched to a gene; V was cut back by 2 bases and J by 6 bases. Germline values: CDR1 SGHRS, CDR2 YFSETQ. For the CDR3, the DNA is TGCGCCAGCAGCTTTAGGCGGGAGCGCGCCGGGGAGCTGTTTTTT. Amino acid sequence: CASSFRRERAGELFF.

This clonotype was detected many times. CDR3 sequence reads: CAISANQGENTEAFF. DNA of the CDR3: TGTGCCATCAGTGCAAACCAGGGGGAGAACACTGAAGCTTTCTTT. The V gene is TRBV10-3, the J gene TRBJ1-1, with 7 bases matching TRBD1. The ends lost 4 bases at V and 1 base at J; junction bases unmatched: 6. Looked up from germline, CDR1 is ENHRY and CDR2 is SYGVKD. The length of the CDR3 is 15 residues.

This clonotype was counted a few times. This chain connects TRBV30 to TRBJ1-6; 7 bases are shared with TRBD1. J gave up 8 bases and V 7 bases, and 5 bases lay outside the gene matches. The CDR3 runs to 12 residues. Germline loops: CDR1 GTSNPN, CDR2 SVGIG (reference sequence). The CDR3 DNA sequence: TGTGCCTCTGGGCAGGGGGATTCACCCCTCCACTTT. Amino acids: CASGQGDSPLHF.

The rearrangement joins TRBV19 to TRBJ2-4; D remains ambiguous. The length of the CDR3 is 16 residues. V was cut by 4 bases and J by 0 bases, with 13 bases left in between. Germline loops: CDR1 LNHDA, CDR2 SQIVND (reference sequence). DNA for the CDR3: TGTGCCAGTAGTACCACAGTGGGATTAGCCAAAAACATTCAGTACTTC. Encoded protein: CASSTTVGLAKNIQYF. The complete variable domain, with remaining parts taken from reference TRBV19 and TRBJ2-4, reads DGGITQSPKYLFRKEGQNVTLSCEQNLNHDAMYWYRQDPGQGLRLIYYSQIVNDFQKGDIAEGYSVSREKKESFPLTVTSAQKNPTAFYLCASSTTVGLAKNIQYFGAGTRLSVL.

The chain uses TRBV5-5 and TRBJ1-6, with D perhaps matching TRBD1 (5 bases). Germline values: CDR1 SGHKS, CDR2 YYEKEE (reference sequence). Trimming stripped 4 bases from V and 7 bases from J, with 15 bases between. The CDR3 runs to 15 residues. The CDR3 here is CASSPGNRLNSPLHF. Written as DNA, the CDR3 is TGTGCCAGCAGCCCGGGTAACAGGCTAAATTCACCCCTCCACTTT.

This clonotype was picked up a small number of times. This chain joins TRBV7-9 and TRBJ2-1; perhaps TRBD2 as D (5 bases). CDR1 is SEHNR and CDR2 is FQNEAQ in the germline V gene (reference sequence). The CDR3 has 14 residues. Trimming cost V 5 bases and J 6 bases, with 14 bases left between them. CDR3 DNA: TGTGCCAGCAGCCCTCCGGACTTGGCCAATGAGCAGTTCTTC. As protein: CASSPPDLANEQFF.

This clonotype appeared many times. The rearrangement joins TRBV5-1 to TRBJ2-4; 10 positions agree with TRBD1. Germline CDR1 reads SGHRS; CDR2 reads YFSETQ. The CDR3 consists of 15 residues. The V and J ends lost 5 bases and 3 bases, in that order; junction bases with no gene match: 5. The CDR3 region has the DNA TGCGCCAGCAGACAGACAGGGGGCAGCAAAAACATTCAGTACTTC. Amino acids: CASRQTGGSKNIQYF.

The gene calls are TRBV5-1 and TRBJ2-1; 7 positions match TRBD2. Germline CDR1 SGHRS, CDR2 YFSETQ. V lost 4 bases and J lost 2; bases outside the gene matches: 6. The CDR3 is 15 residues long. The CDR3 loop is CASSLPREPYNEQFF. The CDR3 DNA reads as TGCGCCAGCAGCCTCCCGCGGGAGCCCTACAATGAGCAGTTCTTC.

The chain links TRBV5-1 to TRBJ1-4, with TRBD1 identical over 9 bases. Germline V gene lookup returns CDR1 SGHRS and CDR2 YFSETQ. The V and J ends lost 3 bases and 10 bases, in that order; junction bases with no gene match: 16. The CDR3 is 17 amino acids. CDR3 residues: CASSSRSAGQGIGKLFF. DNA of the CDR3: TGCGCCAGCAGCTCCAGAAGCGCGGGACAGGGAATCGGAAAACTGTTTTTT.

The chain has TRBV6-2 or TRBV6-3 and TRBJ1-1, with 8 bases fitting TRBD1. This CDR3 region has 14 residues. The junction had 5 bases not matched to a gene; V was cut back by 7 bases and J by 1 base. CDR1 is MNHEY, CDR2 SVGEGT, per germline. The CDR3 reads CASKGTGQNTEAFF. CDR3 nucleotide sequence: TGTGCCAGCAAAGGGACAGGCCAGAACACTGAAGCTTTCTTT.

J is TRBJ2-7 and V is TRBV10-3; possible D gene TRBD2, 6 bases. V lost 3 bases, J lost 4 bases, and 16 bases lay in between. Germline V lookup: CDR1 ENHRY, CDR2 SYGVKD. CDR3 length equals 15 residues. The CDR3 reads CAISDAWGRSYEQYF. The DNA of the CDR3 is TGTGCCATCAGTGATGCTTGGGGGAGGTCTTACGAGCAGTACTTC.

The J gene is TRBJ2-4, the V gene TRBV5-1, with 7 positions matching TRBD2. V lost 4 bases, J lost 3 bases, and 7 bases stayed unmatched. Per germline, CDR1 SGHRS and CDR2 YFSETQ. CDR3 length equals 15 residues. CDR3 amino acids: CASSGGTGGKNIQYF. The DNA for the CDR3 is TGCGCCAGCAGCGGGGGGACGGGAGGCAAAAACATTCAGTACTTC.

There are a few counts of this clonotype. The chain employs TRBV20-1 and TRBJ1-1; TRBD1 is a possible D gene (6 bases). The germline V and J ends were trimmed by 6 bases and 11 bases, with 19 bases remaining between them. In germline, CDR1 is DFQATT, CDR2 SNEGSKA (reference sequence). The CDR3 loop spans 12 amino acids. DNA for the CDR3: TGCAGTGCCCCAAACGGGGGCGCGGGGGCTTTCTTT. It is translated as CSAPNGGAGAFF.

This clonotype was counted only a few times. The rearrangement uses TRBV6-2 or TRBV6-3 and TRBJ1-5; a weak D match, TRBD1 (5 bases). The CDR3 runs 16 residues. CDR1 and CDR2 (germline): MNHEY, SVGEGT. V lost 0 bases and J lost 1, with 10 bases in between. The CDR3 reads CASSYSMPGSNQPQHF. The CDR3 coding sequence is TGTGCCAGCAGTTACTCGATGCCAGGGAGCAATCAGCCCCAGCATTTT.